The rows below give T cell receptor beta chains drawn from one sample of a study of shared clonotypes between healthy human individuals. The repertoire was sequenced with immunoSEQ multiplex PCR; TCRdb's copy has only in-frame clones and lacks some. The repertoire has about 2.1 million clones, around 93% of them found once; the top ten carry around 1.8%. Sequencing used naive CD8+ T cells from PBMCs. The receptors derive from a man younger than 35 in good health. Some clones in this sample may be carry-over from other donors' samples. CDR3s include the opening cysteine and the closing phenylalanine or tryptophan. The D gene is left open where the match is weak. Clone size is given for some rows only: seen once, a few or many times, or a class if the clone is expanded.

CDR3,DNA,V,D,size,J
CASSQTTARQETQYF,TGTGCCAGCAGCCAAACTACTGCCCGGCAAGAGACCCAGTACTTC,TRBV7-9,-,-,TRBJ2-5
CASSHQGTPSYEQYF,TGTGCCAGCAGTCATCAGGGGACCCCCTCCTACGAGCAGTACTTC,TRBV6-6,-,-,TRBJ2-7
CASSLAFLSEKLFF,TGTGCCAGCAGCTTAGCCTTTCTGTCTGAAAAACTGTTTTTT,TRBV7-8,-,-,TRBJ1-4
CASSAGQGDEQYF,TGTGCCAGCAGCGCGGGACAGGGGGACGAGCAGTACTTC,TRBV7-3,TRBD1,once,TRBJ2-7
CASSPEGSPASSYNEQFF,TGCGCCAGCAGCCCGGAGGGCAGTCCTGCAAGCTCCTACAATGAGCAGTTCTTC,TRBV5-1,-,once,TRBJ2-1
CASATSGRGADTQYF,TGTGCCAGCGCAACTAGCGGGAGAGGTGCAGATACGCAGTATTTT,TRBV27,TRBD2,-,TRBJ2-3
CASSRTLAGGPDTQYF,TGTGCCAGCAGTAGAACATTAGCGGGTGGTCCAGATACGCAGTATTTT,TRBV27,TRBD2,-,TRBJ2-3
CAISDMGEEWTEAFF,TGTGCCATCAGTGATATGGGGGAAGAGTGGACTGAAGCTTTCTTT,TRBV10-3,-,-,TRBJ1-1
CASGLPRDSGNTIYF,TGTGCTAGTGGTTTGCCACGGGACTCTGGAAACACCATATATTTT,TRBV12-5,-,-,TRBJ1-3
CASRLAANTGELFF,TGTGCCAGCAGACTAGCGGCGAACACCGGGGAGCTGTTTTTT,TRBV6-4,TRBD2,-,TRBJ2-2
CSAKGSGNYEQYF,TGCAGCGCCAAAGGATCGGGGAACTACGAGCAGTACTTC,TRBV29-1,-,-,TRBJ2-7
CASSLVPELAYEQYF,TGTGCCAGCAGCTTAGTTCCGGAGTTGGCATACGAGCAGTACTTC,TRBV11-2,-,-,TRBJ2-7
CAIRSWLDTDTQYF,TGTGCCATCAGGTCATGGCTAGACACAGATACGCAGTATTTT,TRBV10-3,-,-,TRBJ2-3
CASSAGTSGGVYEQYF,TGTGCCAGCAGCGCGGGGACTAGCGGAGGGGTTTACGAGCAGTACTTC,TRBV7-9,TRBD2,-,TRBJ2-7
CASSPPSGRNTGELFF,TGTGCCAGCAGTCCCCCTAGCGGGAGGAACACCGGGGAGCTGTTTTTT,TRBV28,TRBD2,-,TRBJ2-2
CASTANRDEAFF,TGTGCCAGCACCGCTAACCGGGATGAAGCTTTCTTT,TRBV7-9,-,-,TRBJ1-1
CASSPPVSRGAEQYF,TGTGCCAGCTCACCACCGGTCTCGCGAGGAGCCGAGCAGTACTTC,TRBV18,-,-,TRBJ2-7
CASSEEGAYSYTF,TGCGCCAGCAGTGAGGAGGGGGCGTATAGCTACACCTTC,TRBV10-2,TRBD1,-,TRBJ1-2
CASSPDRVSSGANVLTF,TGTGCCAGCAGCCCGGACAGGGTCAGCTCTGGGGCCAACGTCCTGACTTTC,TRBV28,TRBD1,-,TRBJ2-6
CASSPWGREGANEQFF,TGCGCCAGCAGCCCGTGGGGGCGGGAGGGGGCCAATGAGCAGTTCTTC,TRBV4-3,TRBD2,-,TRBJ2-1
CASSSRGGGYEQYF,TGTGCCAGCAGCTCGCGGGGAGGGGGGTACGAGCAGTACTTC,TRBV9,-,-,TRBJ2-7
CASSVSDTLWGYTF,TGTGCCAGCAGCGTAAGCGACACTCTATGGGGCTACACCTTC,TRBV9,-,-,TRBJ1-2
CASSLSRFYEQYF,TGTGCCAGCAGCCTCTCCCGGTTCTACGAGCAGTACTTC,TRBV7-2,-,-,TRBJ2-7
CASSQSDSGSSYNEQFF,TGCGCCAGCAGTCAATCCGATAGCGGGAGCTCCTACAATGAGCAGTTCTTC,TRBV23-1,TRBD2,once,TRBJ2-1
CAIEGRTNNEQFF,TGTGCCATCGAGGGACGGACCAACAATGAGCAGTTCTTC,TRBV2,-,-,TRBJ2-1
CASSTGTSASTDTQYF,TGTGCCAGCAGCACCGGGACTAGCGCTAGCACAGATACGCAGTATTTT,TRBV7-9,TRBD2,-,TRBJ2-3
CASSTSGVSTDTQYF,TGTGCCAGTAGTACTAGCGGAGTTAGCACAGATACGCAGTATTTT,TRBV19,TRBD2,-,TRBJ2-3
CASSRTIGDTQYF,TGTGCCAGCAGCCGAACCATCGGAGATACGCAGTATTTT,TRBV14,-,-,TRBJ2-3